The clone carrying this T cell receptor (beta chain) was seen many times. The sample is drawn from a study of human T cells and chemical hapten exposure. MiXCR, run by TCRdb on the RACE reads, gives a single entry per CDR3 protein. The repertoire holds over 65,000 distinct CDR3 sequences, with around 10% as singletons. Noted time point: patch test 1, 2 weeks after DPC sensitization. Sample treatment: therapeutic diphenylcyclopropenone sensitization with weekly scalp DPC. Germline CDR1 is DFQATT and CDR2 is SNEGSKA (reference sequence). The length of the CDR3 is 12 residues. Deletions cut 0 bases from V and 6 bases from J, with 8 bases between.

The J gene is TRBJ1-2, the V gene TRBV20-1; no definite D call. The sample in question was whole blood, obtained in connection with sensitization to the hapten diphenylcyclopropenone (DPC). The TCR comes from a woman in her 50s with alopecia areata. Some clones in this sample may be carry-over from other donors' samples. The DNA of the CDR3 is TGCAGTGCTAGAGAGGGCTTGGATGGCTACACCTTC. Encoded protein: CSAREGLDGYTF.